This T cell receptor beta chain comes out of a study of blood T cell repertoires in COVID-19. The CDR3 has 13 residues. V shed 6 bases and J shed 5 bases, with 13 bases lying between them. CDR1 is SGHDN, CDR2 FVKESK, per germline. Sequenced by immunoSEQ multiplex PCR; TCRdb stores in-frame clones only, minus some. The table includes about 150,000 clones, over 60% detected once. This clone was counted once. The specimen was peripheral blood. The V call is TRBV14, the J call TRBJ2-5, with D maybe TRBD1 (5 bases). This clonotype was obtained from a man over 45 with acute or convalescent COVID-19. The CDR3 region has the DNA TGTGCCAGCAGTCTTCAGGGTCCCGAGACCCAGTACTTC. As protein: CASSLQGPETQYF.